The clone carrying this TCR beta chain has just a few counts. Its antigen is unknown. Trimming removed 4 bases from V and 3 bases from J; junction bases left unmatched: 6. This CDR3 contains 15 residues. Germline loops: CDR1 SGHVS, CDR2 FQNEAQ. During its preparation, the TCRbeta library received unique molecular identifiers. TCRdb re-called the PCR reads through MiXCR, storing one row per CDR3 protein. The table records 780,000 or so distinct CDR3 sequences, roughly 15% of them present only once. The sample is drawn from a study of T-cell reconstitution after alpha-beta-depleted transplantation in children. Study-level points and caveats: Surviving thymic progenitors and recipient T cells were the source of high TCRbeta diversity at day 60 in some patients. About two months after transplant, alpha-beta T cells reportedly came from several hundred expanded graft clones. It was newly produced T cells that mostly accounted for T-cell counts and diversity one year after transplant.

The chain combines TRBV7-8 with TRBJ2-1, with 7 bases lining up with TRBD1. Material: PBMCs, mostly from graft donor cells, obtained 360 days after TCRalphabeta/CD19-depleted stem cell transplant. The clonotype originates from a male patient aged 10-17 years who had a stem cell transplant for acute lymphoblastic leukemia, so the T cells may come from the graft donor. The CDR3 coding sequence is TGTGCCAGCAGCTACCGGGACAGTTTCTACAATGAGCAGTTCTTC. Protein product: CASSYRDSFYNEQFF.